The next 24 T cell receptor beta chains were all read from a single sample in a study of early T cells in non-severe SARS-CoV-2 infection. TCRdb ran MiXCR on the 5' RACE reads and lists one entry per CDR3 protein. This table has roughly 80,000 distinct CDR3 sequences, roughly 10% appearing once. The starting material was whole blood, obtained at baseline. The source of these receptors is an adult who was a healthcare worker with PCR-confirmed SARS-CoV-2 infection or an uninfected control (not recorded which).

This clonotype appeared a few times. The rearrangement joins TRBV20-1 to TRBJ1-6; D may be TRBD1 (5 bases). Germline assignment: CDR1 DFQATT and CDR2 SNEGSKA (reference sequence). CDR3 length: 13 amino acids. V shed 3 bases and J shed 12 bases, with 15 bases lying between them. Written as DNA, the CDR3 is TGCAGTGCTAGTAGAGGGGCTTTCGTACCCCTCCACTTT. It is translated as CSASRGAFVPLHF.

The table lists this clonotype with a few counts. The CDR3 DNA reads as TGTGCCACCAGCAGAGACCGTTTTATATACGAGCAGTACTTC. Protein product: CATSRDRFIYEQYF. The genes are TRBV15 and TRBJ2-7; D uncertain. Per the germline V gene, CDR1 is LNHNV and CDR2 is YYDKDF (reference sequence). V lost 0 bases, J lost 4 bases, and 10 bases lay in between. The CDR3 contains 14 residues.

In nucleotides, the CDR3 is TGTGCCAGCAGAACGGACAGGATACCGAATCAGCCCCAGCATTTT. It encodes CASRTDRIPNQPQHF. This sequence joins TRBV6-6 and TRBJ1-5; 7 positions agree with TRBD1. This CDR3 is built from 15 residues. Trimming at V came to 6 bases and at J to 4 bases, leaving 9 bases not matched to a gene. Germline V gene lookup returns CDR1 MNHNY and CDR2 SVGAGI (reference sequence).

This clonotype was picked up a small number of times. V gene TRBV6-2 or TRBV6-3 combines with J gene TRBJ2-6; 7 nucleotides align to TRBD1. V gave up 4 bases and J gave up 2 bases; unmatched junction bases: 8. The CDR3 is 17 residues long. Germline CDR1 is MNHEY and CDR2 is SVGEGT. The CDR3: CASSSRQGAPGANVLTF. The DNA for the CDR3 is TGTGCCAGCAGTTCAAGACAGGGAGCTCCTGGGGCCAACGTCCTGACTTTC.

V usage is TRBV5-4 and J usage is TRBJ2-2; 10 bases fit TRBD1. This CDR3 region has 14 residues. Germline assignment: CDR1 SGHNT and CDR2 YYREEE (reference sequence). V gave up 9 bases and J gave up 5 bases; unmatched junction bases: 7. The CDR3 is CATATGGRTGELFF. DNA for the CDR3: TGTGCCACCGCGACAGGGGGCCGAACCGGGGAGCTGTTTTTT. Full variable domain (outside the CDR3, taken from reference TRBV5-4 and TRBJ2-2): ETGVTQSPTHLIKTRGQQVTLRCSSQSGHNTVSWYQQALGQGPQFIFQYYREEENGRGNFPPRFSGLQFPNYSSELNVNALELDDSALYLCATATGGRTGELFFGEGSRLTVL.

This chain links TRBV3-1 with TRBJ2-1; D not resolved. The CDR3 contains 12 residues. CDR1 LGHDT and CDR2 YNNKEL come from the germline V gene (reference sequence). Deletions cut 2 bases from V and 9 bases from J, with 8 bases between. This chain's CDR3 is CASSQFSVEQFF. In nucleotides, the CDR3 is TGTGCCAGCAGCCAATTCTCGGTTGAGCAGTTCTTC.

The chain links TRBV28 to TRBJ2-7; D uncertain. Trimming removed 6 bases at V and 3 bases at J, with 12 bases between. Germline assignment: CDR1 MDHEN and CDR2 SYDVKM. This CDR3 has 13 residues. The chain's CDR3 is CASRQMGYYEQYF. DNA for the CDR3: TGTGCCAGCAGACAAATGGGTTACTACGAGCAGTACTTC.

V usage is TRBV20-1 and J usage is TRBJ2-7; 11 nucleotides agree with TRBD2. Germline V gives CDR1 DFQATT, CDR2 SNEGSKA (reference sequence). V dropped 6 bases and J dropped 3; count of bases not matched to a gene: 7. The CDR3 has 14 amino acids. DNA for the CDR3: TGCAGTGCCCGGGGACTAGCGGACCACTACGAGCAGTACTTC. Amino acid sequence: CSARGLADHYEQYF.

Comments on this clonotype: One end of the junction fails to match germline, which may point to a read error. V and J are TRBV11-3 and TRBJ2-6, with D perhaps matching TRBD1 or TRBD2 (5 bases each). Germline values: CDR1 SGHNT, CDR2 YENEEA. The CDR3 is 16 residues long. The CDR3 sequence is CASSSSGRSGTNVLTF. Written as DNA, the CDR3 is TGTGCCAGCAGCTCCTCGGGACGCTCTGGGACCAACGTCCTGACTTTC.

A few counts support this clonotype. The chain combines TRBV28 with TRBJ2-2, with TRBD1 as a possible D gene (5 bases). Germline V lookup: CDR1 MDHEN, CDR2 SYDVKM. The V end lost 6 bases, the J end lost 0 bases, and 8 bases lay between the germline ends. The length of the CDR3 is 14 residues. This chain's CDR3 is CASRPTANTGELFF. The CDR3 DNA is TGTGCCAGCAGGCCGACAGCGAACACCGGGGAGCTGTTTTTT. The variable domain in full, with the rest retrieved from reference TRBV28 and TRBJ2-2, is DVKVTQSSRYLVKRTGEKVFLECVQDMDHENMFWYRQDPGLGLRLIYFSYDVKMKEKGDIPEGYSVSREKKERFSLILESASTNQTSMYLCASRPTANTGELFFGEGSRLTVL.

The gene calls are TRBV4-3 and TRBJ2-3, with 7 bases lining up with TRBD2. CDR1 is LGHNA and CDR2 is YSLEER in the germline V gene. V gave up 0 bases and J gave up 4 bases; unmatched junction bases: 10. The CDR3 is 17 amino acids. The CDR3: CASSQDPKRGSADTQYF. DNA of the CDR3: TGCGCCAGCAGCCAAGATCCCAAGCGGGGATCGGCAGATACGCAGTATTTT.

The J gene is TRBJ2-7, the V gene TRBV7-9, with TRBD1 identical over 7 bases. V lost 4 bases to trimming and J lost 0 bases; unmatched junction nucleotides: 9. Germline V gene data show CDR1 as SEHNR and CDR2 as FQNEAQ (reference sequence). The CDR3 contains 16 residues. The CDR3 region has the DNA TGTGCCAGCAGCTCCCTCCGACAGGGAAGCTCCTACGAGCAGTACTTC. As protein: CASSSLRQGSSYEQYF.

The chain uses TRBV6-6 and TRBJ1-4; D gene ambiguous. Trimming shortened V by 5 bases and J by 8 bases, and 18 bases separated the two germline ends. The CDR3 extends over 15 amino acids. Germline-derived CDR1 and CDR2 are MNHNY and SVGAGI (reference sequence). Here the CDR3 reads CASSQQMTPGEKLFF. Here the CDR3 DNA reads TGTGCCAGCAGTCAGCAAATGACACCGGGCGAAAAACTGTTTTTT.

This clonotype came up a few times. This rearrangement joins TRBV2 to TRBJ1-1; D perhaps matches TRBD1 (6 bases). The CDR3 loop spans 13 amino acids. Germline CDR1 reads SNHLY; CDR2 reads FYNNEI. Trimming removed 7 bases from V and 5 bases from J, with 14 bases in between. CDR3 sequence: CASTSRRGTEAFF. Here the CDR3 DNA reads TGTGCCAGCACCTCCCGGAGGGGGACTGAAGCTTTCTTT.

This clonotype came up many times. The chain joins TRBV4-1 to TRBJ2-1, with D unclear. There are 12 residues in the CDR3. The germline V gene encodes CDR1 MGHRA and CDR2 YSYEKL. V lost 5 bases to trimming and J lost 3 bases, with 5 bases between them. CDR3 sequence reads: CASSDRYNEQFF. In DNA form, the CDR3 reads TGCGCCAGCAGCGATCGCTACAATGAGCAGTTCTTC.

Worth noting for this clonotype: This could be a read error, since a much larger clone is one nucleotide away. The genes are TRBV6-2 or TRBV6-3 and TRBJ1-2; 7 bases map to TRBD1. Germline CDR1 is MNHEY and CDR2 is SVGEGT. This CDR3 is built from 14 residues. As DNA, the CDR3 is TGTACCAGCAGTTACCCGAGACAGGGACATGGCTACACCTTC. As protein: CTSSYPRQGHGYTF.

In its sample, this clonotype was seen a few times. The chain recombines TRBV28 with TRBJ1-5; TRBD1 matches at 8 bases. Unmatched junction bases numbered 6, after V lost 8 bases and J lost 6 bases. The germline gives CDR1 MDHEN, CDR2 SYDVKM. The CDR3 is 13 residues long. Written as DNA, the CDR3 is TGTGCCAGCTATGGACAGGGAGTTCAGCCCCAGCATTTT. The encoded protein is CASYGQGVQPQHF. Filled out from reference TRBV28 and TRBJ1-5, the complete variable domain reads DVKVTQSSRYLVKRTGEKVFLECVQDMDHENMFWYRQDPGLGLRLIYFSYDVKMKEKGDIPEGYSVSREKKERFSLILESASTNQTSMYLCASYGQGVQPQHFGDGTRLSIL.

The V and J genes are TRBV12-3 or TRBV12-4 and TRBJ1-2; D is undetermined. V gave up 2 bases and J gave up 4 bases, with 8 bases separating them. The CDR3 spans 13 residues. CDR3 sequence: CASSLKPFYGYTF. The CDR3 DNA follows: TGTGCCAGCAGTTTAAAACCGTTCTATGGCTACACCTTC.

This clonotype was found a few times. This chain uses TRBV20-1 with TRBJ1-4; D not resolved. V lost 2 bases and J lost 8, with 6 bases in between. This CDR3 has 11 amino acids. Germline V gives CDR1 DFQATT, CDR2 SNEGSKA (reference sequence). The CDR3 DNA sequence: TGCAGTGCTAGAACCGGGGAAAAACTGTTTTTT. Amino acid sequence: CSARTGEKLFF.

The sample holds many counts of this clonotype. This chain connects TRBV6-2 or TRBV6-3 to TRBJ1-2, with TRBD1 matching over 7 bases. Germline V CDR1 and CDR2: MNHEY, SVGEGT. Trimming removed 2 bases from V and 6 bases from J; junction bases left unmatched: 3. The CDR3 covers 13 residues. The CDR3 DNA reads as TGTGCCAGCAGTTACGGGACAGCTGATGGCTACACCTTC. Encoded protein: CASSYGTADGYTF.

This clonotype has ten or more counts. CDR3 sequence reads: CSVVSLAEAFF. Written as DNA, the CDR3 is TGCAGCGTTGTTAGTCTCGCTGAAGCTTTCTTT. The V gene is TRBV29-1, the J gene TRBJ1-1; D remains ambiguous. The V gene lost 4 bases and the J gene lost 6 bases, with 9 bases spanning the gap. The germline CDR1 and CDR2 sequences are SQVTM and ANQGSEA. The CDR3 length is 11 residues.

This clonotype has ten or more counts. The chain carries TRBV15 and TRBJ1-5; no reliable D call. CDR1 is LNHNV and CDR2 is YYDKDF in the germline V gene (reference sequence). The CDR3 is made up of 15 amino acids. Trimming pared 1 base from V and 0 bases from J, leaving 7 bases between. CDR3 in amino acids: CATSRGGYSNQPQHF. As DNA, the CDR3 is TGTGCCACCAGCAGAGGCGGGTATAGCAATCAGCCCCAGCATTTT.

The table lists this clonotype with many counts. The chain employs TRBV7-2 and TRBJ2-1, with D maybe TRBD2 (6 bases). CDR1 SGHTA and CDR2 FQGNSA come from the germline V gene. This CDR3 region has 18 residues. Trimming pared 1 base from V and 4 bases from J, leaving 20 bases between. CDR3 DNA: TGTGCCAGCAGCTTAGTGGGGCCGGGCGGGGCCCAATACAATGAGCAGTTCTTC. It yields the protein CASSLVGPGGAQYNEQFF.

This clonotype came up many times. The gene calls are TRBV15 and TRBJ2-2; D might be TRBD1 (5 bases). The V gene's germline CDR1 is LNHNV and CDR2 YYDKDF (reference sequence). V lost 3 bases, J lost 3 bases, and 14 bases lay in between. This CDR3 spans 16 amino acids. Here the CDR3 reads CATSRETGAHTGELFF. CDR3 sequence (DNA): TGTGCCACCAGCAGGGAAACAGGTGCCCACACCGGGGAGCTGTTTTTT.